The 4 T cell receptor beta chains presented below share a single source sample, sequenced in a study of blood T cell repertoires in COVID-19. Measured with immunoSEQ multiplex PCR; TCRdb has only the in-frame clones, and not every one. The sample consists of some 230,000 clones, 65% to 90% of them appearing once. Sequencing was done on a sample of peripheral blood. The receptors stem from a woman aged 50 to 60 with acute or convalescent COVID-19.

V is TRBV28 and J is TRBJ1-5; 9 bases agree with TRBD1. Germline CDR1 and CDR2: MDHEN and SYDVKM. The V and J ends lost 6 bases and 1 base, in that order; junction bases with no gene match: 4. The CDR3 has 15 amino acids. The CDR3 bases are TGTGCCAGCAGCACGACAGGGGGAAGCAATCAGCCCCAGCATTTT. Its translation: CASSTTGGSNQPQHF.

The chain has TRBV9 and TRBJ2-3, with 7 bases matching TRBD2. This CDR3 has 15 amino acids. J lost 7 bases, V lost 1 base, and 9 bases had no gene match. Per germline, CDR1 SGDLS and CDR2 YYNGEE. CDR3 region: CASSVIGGSMNTQYF. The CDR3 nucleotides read TGTGCCAGCAGCGTAATAGGCGGGAGTATGAATACGCAGTATTTT.

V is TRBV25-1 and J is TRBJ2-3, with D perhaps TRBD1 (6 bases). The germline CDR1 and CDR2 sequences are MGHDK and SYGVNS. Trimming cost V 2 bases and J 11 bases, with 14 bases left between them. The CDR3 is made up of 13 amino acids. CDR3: CASSEPDRYKQYF. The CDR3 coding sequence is TGTGCCAGCAGTGAACCCGACAGGTACAAGCAGTATTTT.

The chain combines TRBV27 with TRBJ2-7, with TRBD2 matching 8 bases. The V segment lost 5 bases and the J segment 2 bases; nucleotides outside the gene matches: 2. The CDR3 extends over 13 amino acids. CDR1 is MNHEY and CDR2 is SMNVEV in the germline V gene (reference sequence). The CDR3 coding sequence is TGTGCCAGCAGTAGCGGGGGACCCTACGAGCAGTACTTC. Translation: CASSSGGPYEQYF.